The 11 T cell receptor beta chains below were found in one sample sequenced in a study of T-cell memory formation after mild COVID-19. Via MiXCR, TCRdb re-called the 5' RACE reads, giving one row per CDR3 protein. The profile covers approximately 260,000 distinct CDR3 sequences, with about 17% appearing a single time and approximately 23% taken by the ten largest. Sequenced: PBMCs or a T cell subset sorted from them (not recorded which). The receptor source for this set is a man aged 18 to 30 who had mild COVID-19 (a few samples of this study predate the infection). Cell type and time point are not known.

This clonotype has more than one count but fewer than ten. This rearrangement joins TRBV4-1 to TRBJ1-1; TRBD1 might be the D (6 bases). The CDR3 spans 15 residues. V lost 1 base and J lost 3, with 12 bases in between. CDR1 and CDR2 from the germline V gene are MGHRA and YSYEKL. The DNA for the CDR3 is TGCGCCAGCAGCCAAGGGACAGTAAGGGACACTGAAGCTTTCTTT. This encodes CASSQGTVRDTEAFF.

This clonotype has more than one count but fewer than ten. The rearrangement joins TRBV6-5 to TRBJ1-2; D may be TRBD1 (6 bases). CDR1 and CDR2 (germline): MNHEY, SVGAGI. CDR3 length equals 15 residues. V lost 6 bases and J 3 bases, leaving 17 bases between the germline ends. CDR3 sequence reads: CASSKRGRGYYGYTF. The CDR3 nucleotides read TGTGCCAGCAGCAAACGGGGCAGGGGTTACTATGGCTACACCTTC.

The V and J genes are TRBV5-1 and TRBJ1-1, with D uncertain. CDR1 SGHRS and CDR2 YFSETQ come from the germline V gene. Trimming stripped 0 bases from V and 4 bases from J, with 10 bases between. The CDR3 runs to 14 residues. The CDR3 protein is CASSLGEWSTEAFF. Here the CDR3 DNA reads TGCGCCAGCAGCTTGGGGGAGTGGAGCACTGAAGCTTTCTTT.

This chain links TRBV5-6 with TRBJ2-5; TRBD1 matches 9 bases. The trim removed 3 bases at V and 5 bases at J, leaving 5 bases unmatched. Germline CDR1 and CDR2: SGHDT and YYEEEE. This CDR3 spans 14 amino acids. The CDR3 nucleotides read TGTGCCAGCAGCTCGACAGGGGGTGGGGAGACCCAGTACTTC. Protein: CASSSTGGGETQYF. The variable domain in full, with the rest retrieved from reference TRBV5-6 and TRBJ2-5, is DAGVTQSPTHLIKTRGQQVTLRCSPKSGHDTVSWYQQALGQGPQFIFQYYEEEERQRGNFPDRFSGHQFPNYSSELNVNALLLGDSALYLCASSSTGGGETQYFGPGTRLLVL.

There are a few counts of this clonotype. The rearrangement joins TRBV7-2 to TRBJ1-2, with TRBD1 identical over 9 bases. Losses at the gene ends were 5 bases for V and 8 bases for J; bases not matched to a gene: 12. The CDR3 contains 15 residues. Germline V gene lookup returns CDR1 SGHTA and CDR2 FQGNSA. CDR3 amino acids: CASSGRIQGAQGYTF. The CDR3 nucleotides read TGTGCCAGCAGCGGAAGGATACAGGGGGCGCAAGGCTACACCTTC.

CDR3 sequence reads: CASSFEMGAQPQHF. CDR3 bases: TGTGCCAGCAGCTTCGAGATGGGAGCCCAGCCCCAGCATTTT. The V call is TRBV7-6, the J call TRBJ1-5; D is unclear. This CDR3 is 14 amino acids long. The germline V gene has CDR1 SGHVS and CDR2 FNYEAQ. Trimming removed 3 bases at V and 7 bases at J, with 13 bases between.

The chain recombines TRBV21-1 with TRBJ2-2. TRBV21-1 is recorded as a pseudogene. This CDR3 is 14 amino acids long. CDR3 sequence: CARTPGSYTGELFF. The CDR3 coding sequence is TGTGCCAGGACTCCAGGCAGCTACACCGGGGAGCTGTTTTTT.

This clonotype was detected only a few times. The genes are TRBV20-1 and TRBJ2-1, with D perhaps TRBD2 (7 bases). Trimming shortened V by 1 base and J by 3 bases, and 16 bases separated the two germline ends. CDR3 size: 16 residues. CDR1 and CDR2 (germline): DFQATT, SNEGSKA (reference sequence). The CDR3 DNA reads as TGCAGTGCTAGAGGCCCCCGGGGGGCGGTCTACAATGAGCAGTTCTTC. It is translated as CSARGPRGAVYNEQFF.

The chain couples TRBV15 to TRBJ1-5; D is uncertain. Germline-derived CDR1 and CDR2 are LNHNV and YYDKDF (reference sequence). V was cut by 3 bases and J by 4 bases, with 7 bases left in between. CDR3 length: 13 residues. The CDR3: CATSSEGNQPQHF. The CDR3 coding sequence is TGTGCCACCAGCAGCGAAGGGAATCAGCCCCAGCATTTT.

The V and J genes are TRBV4-1 and TRBJ2-2; no definite D call. The CDR3 sequence is 15 residues long. The V gene lost 4 bases and the J gene lost 0 bases, with 9 bases spanning the gap. CDR1 and CDR2 from the germline V gene are MGHRA and YSYEKL. CDR3 nucleotide sequence: TGCGCCAGCAGCCGCCCTCTGGCGAACACCGGGGAGCTGTTTTTT. Encoded protein: CASSRPLANTGELFF.

The chain is built from TRBV6-6 and TRBJ2-3; D is unclear. The V and J ends lost 2 bases and 4 bases respectively, with 4 bases between them. Germline CDR1 and CDR2: MNHNY and SVGAGI (reference sequence). The CDR3 sequence is 12 residues long. The DNA for the CDR3 is TGTGCCAGCAGTTACGAGGCAGATACGCAGTATTTT. Its protein is CASSYEADTQYF.